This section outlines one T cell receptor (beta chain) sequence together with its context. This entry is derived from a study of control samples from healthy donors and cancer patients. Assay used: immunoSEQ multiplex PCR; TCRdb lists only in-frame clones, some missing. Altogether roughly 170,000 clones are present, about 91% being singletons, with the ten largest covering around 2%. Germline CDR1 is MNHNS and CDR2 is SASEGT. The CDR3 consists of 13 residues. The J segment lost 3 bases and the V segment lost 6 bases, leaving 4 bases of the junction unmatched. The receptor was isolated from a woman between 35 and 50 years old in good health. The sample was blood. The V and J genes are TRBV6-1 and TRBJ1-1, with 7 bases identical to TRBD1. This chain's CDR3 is CASSLQGYTEAFF. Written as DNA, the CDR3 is TGTGCCAGCAGCCTACAGGGGTACACTGAAGCTTTCTTT.